This T cell receptor (beta chain) was sequenced in a study of cytomegalovirus exposure and HLA in healthy donors. Study context: Drawn from HLA-typed donors, 80 million to 100 million unique TCRs were held in an early data release.

It was with 60 Vbeta and 13 Jbeta primers that the PCR ran. In the authors' workflow: Later, tens of millions of unique TCR beta chains were counted in an analysis, and roughly 11 million of them were shared. Some clones are missing from TCRdb's copy, which holds only in-frame ones; the method was immunoSEQ multiplex PCR. D and trimming come from the DNA, and the V and J calls and clone size come from that table. The sample lists approximately 140,000 clones, approximately 78% occurring once. Sequencing was performed on PBMCs. The clonotype comes from a human donor in good health.

CDR3 loop: CAWNPGGQNTQYF. The CDR3 nucleotides are TGTGCCTGGAACCCGGGGGGGCAAAATACGCAGTATTTT. The gene calls are TRBV30 and TRBJ2-3, with 8 bases matching TRBD2. The V gene's germline CDR1 is GTSNPN and CDR2 SVGIG (reference sequence). Trimming removed 4 bases from V and 7 bases from J; junction bases left unmatched: 7. The CDR3 spans 13 residues.